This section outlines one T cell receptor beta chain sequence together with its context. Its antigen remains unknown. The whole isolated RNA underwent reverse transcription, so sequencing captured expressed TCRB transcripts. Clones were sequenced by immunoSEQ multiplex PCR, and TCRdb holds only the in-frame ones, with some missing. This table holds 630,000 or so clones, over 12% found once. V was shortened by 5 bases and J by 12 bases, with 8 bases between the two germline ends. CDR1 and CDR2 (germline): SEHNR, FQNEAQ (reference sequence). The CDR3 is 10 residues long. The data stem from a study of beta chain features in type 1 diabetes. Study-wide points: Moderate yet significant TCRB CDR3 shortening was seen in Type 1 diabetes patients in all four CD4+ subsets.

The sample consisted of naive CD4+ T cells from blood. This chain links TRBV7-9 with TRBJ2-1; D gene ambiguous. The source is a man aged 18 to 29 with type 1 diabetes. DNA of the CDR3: TGTGCCAGCAGCCCCCAGTTGCAGTTCTTC. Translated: CASSPQLQFF.